These 14 T cell receptor beta chains were all obtained from the same sample, sequenced in a study of T-cell memory formation after mild COVID-19. TCRdb re-derived calls from the 5' RACE reads in MiXCR, one entry per CDR3 protein. In the table there are approximately 210,000 distinct CDR3 sequences, around 18% of which are singletons. The specimen was PBMCs or a T cell subset sorted from them (not recorded which). These receptors all come from an adult woman who had mild COVID-19 (a few samples of this study predate the infection). Cell type and time point are not known.

This chain connects TRBV2 to TRBJ2-2; D call uncertain. V dropped 5 bases and J dropped 0 bases, with 10 bases sitting between them. From germline, CDR1 is SNHLY and CDR2 FYNNEI. The length of the CDR3 is 15 residues. The CDR3 DNA reads as TGTGCCAGCAGTTGGATTCCTACGAACACCGGGGAGCTGTTTTTT. Residues: CASSWIPTNTGELFF.

The genes are TRBV20-1 and TRBJ1-6; unclear D gene. In germline, CDR1 is DFQATT, CDR2 SNEGSKA (reference sequence). This CDR3 has 17 amino acids. With 0 bases removed from V and 0 bases from J, the gap between germline ends came to 12 bases. This CDR3 reads CSARDLEASSYNSPLHF. CDR3 bases: TGCAGTGCTAGAGATCTTGAGGCTAGCTCCTATAATTCACCCCTCCACTTT.

There are a few counts of this clonotype. The rearrangement joins TRBV20-1 to TRBJ2-3, with 7 bases that match TRBD2. V gave up 4 bases and J gave up 6 bases; unmatched junction bases: 16. The CDR3 consists of 16 residues. Germline CDR1 DFQATT, CDR2 SNEGSKA (reference sequence). The DNA of the CDR3 is TGCAGTGCTATTAACCCGGGACTACAACCTTGGGATACGCAGTATTTT. Its translation: CSAINPGLQPWDTQYF.

This clonotype was seen ten or more times. The V call is TRBV20-1, the J call TRBJ1-2, with D maybe TRBD1 (5 bases). This CDR3 contains 12 residues. Trimming shortened V by 3 bases and J by 4 bases, and 9 bases separated the two germline ends. Germline CDR1 is DFQATT and CDR2 is SNEGSKA (reference sequence). CDR3 in amino acids: CSASWQGYGYTF. CDR3 coding DNA: TGCAGTGCTAGTTGGCAGGGCTATGGCTACACCTTC.

J is TRBJ1-1 and V is TRBV10-3; TRBD1 might be the D (5 bases). Germline CDR1 reads ENHRY; CDR2 reads SYGVKD. V gave up 2 bases and J gave up 5 bases, with 12 bases separating them. This CDR3 has 14 residues. The CDR3 loop is CAISENTGRTEAFF. As DNA, the CDR3 is TGTGCCATCAGTGAGAATACGGGACGAACTGAAGCTTTCTTT.

V is TRBV12-3 or TRBV12-4 and J is TRBJ1-6, with 9 bases lining up with TRBD1. The V and J ends lost 1 base and 11 bases, in that order; junction bases with no gene match: 6. The CDR3 is 15 residues long. CDR3 residues: CASSLEDRGITPLHF. As DNA, the CDR3 is TGTGCCAGCAGTTTAGAGGACAGGGGAATCACACCCCTCCACTTT.

The chain has TRBV7-6 and TRBJ1-1, with TRBD1 as a possible D gene (5 bases). Germline V gives CDR1 SGHVS, CDR2 FNYEAQ. V was pared by 5 bases and J by 0 bases, with 19 bases between. The CDR3 totals 17 residues. In DNA form, the CDR3 reads TGTGCCAGCAGCATACGGACGAACTGGGGCCTGAACACTGAAGCTTTCTTT. Its translation: CASSIRTNWGLNTEAFF.

This chain connects TRBV12-3 or TRBV12-4 to TRBJ2-1; TRBD2 matches 9 bases. V was pared by 10 bases and J by 0 bases, with 7 bases of the junction left unmatched. This CDR3 is 15 amino acids long. The CDR3 spells CATKKAGGSYNEQFF. The CDR3 nucleotides are TGTGCCACCAAAAAAGCGGGGGGCTCCTACAATGAGCAGTTCTTC.

The chain recombines TRBV20-1 with TRBJ2-7; weak D call: TRBD2 (6 bases). CDR3 length equals 11 residues. Trimming left V 3 bases short and J 4 bases short, with 7 bases between. In germline, CDR1 is DFQATT, CDR2 SNEGSKA (reference sequence). CDR3 amino acids: CSARAGYEQYF. CDR3 in DNA: TGCAGTGCTAGGGCGGGGTACGAGCAGTACTTC.

A few counts support this clonotype. The genes are TRBV12-3 or TRBV12-4 and TRBJ1-5, with unresolved D. The CDR3 consists of 16 residues. Trimming left V 3 bases short and J 2 bases short, with 14 bases between. CDR3 in amino acids: CASSFTRAFGNQPQHF. CDR3 nucleotides: TGTGCCAGCAGTTTTACAAGGGCTTTTGGCAATCAGCCCCAGCATTTT.

This clonotype appeared a few times. This sequence joins TRBV12-3 or TRBV12-4 and TRBJ1-3; 7 bases are shared with TRBD1. V lost 6 bases, J lost 0 bases, and 5 bases stayed unmatched. The CDR3 has 15 residues. The CDR3 is CASRGQPHSGNTIYF. CDR3 DNA sequence: TGTGCCAGCAGGGGACAGCCACACTCTGGAAACACCATATATTTT.

The rearrangement joins TRBV6-2 or TRBV6-3 to TRBJ2-2; perhaps D is TRBD1 or TRBD2 (6 bases each). This CDR3 region has 15 residues. CDR1 MNHEY and CDR2 SVGEGT come from the germline V gene. Trimming took 6 bases from V and 4 from J, leaving 15 bases between them. CDR3 in amino acids: CASSPTGRPTGELFF. CDR3 in DNA: TGTGCCAGCAGCCCCACAGGGAGGCCCACCGGGGAGCTGTTTTTT.

The chain links TRBV29-1 to TRBJ2-1; tentatively, D is TRBD1 (5 bases). Deletions cut 1 base from V and 5 bases from J, with 12 bases between. Germline values: CDR1 SQVTM, CDR2 ANQGSEA. CDR3 length equals 14 residues. The CDR3 DNA reads TGCAGCGTTGAAGCCAAGGGGTGGCACAATGAGCAGTTCTTC. It translates to CSVEAKGWHNEQFF.

This clonotype occurred a few times. The chain is built from TRBV12-3 or TRBV12-4 and TRBJ1-1; tentatively, D is TRBD1 (5 bases). V gave up 3 bases and J gave up 7 bases, with 12 bases separating them. This CDR3 contains 13 residues. CDR3 in DNA: TGTGCCAGCAGTTTCCACAGGTCCCATGAAGCTTTCTTT. Amino acid sequence: CASSFHRSHEAFF.